A selection of T cell receptor beta chains follows, all from one sample in a study of T cells in Graves' hyperthyroidism and ophthalmopathy. MiXCR was run by TCRdb on the multiplex PCR reads, yielding one entry per CDR3 protein. This sample has more than 500,000 distinct CDR3 sequences, with approximately 15% found just once. The sequenced sample consisted of blood. The receptors come from a woman aged 40 to 55 with Graves' hyperthyroidism. The CDR3 runs from the conserved cysteine through the conserved F or W. A D gene is named only where the DNA matches it firmly. Size values are once, few and many counts, or a class for expanded clones, and some rows have none.

abundance	d_gene	v_gene	j_gene	CDR3aa	CDR3nt
many	-	TRBV20-1	TRBJ2-7	CSALGGGPYEQYF	TGCAGTGCCCTAGGAGGGGGCCCCTACGAGCAGTACTTC
many	-	TRBV2	TRBJ2-1	CASSGASGTGNEQFF	TGTGCCAGCAGTGGGGCTAGCGGGACAGGCAATGAGCAGTTCTTC
-	TRBD2	TRBV7-9	TRBJ2-1	CASSFPAGGPRYNEQFF	TGTGCCAGCAGCTTCCCCGCGGGGGGGCCGAGATACAATGAGCAGTTCTTC
few	TRBD2	TRBV2	TRBJ2-7	CASSGGLAGATISYEQYF	TGTGCCAGCAGTGGAGGACTAGCGGGAGCCACTATCTCCTACGAGCAGTACTTC
few	TRBD2	TRBV7-9	TRBJ2-3	CASSFLAGTTDTQYF	TGTGCCAGCAGCTTCCTAGCGGGGACCACAGATACGCAGTATTTT
many	TRBD1	TRBV28	TRBJ1-5	CASRTGFQPQHF	TGTGCCAGCAGGACAGGGTTTCAGCCCCAGCATTTT
many	-	TRBV3-1	TRBJ1-2	CASSQEFGQRYGYTF	TGTGCCAGCAGCCAGGAATTCGGACAGCGCTATGGCTACACCTTC
-	TRBD2	TRBV6-2/TRBV6-3	TRBJ2-5	CASSSPSGRAKETQYF	TGTGCCAGCAGTTCCCCTAGTGGGAGGGCTAAGGAGACCCAGTACTTC
few	-	TRBV5-4	TRBJ2-1	CASSPEGTGGYNEQFF	TGTGCCAGCAGCCCGGAGGGGACCGGGGGATACAATGAGCAGTTCTTC
many	-	TRBV20-1	TRBJ1-2	CSARVGHNYGYTF	TGCAGTGCTAGAGTAGGCCACAACTATGGCTACACCTTC
many	-	TRBV28	TRBJ1-1	CASRVQGGVMNTEAFF	TGTGCCAGCAGGGTCCAAGGAGGCGTTATGAACACTGAAGCTTTCTTT
many	-	TRBV4-1	TRBJ2-2	CASSRGEGDTGELFF	TGCGCCAGCAGTCGCGGCGAGGGGGACACCGGGGAGCTGTTTTTT
few	TRBD2	TRBV2	TRBJ2-3	CASSESGGQQYTDTQYF	TGTGCCAGCAGTGAGTCGGGAGGCCAGCAATACACAGATACGCAGTATTTT
many	-	TRBV20-1	TRBJ1-1	CSARSTRESHGAFF	TGCAGTGCTAGATCTACAAGGGAGTCCCACGGCGCTTTCTTT